The 9 T cell receptor beta chains presented below share a single source sample, sequenced in a study of control samples from healthy donors and cancer patients. Clones were read by immunoSEQ multiplex PCR, and TCRdb kept only the in-frame ones, dropping some. Of 200,000 to 250,000 clones in the sample, about 94% are singletons; the top ten hold around 1.5%. The material sequenced was blood. These receptors were obtained from a man in his fifties in good health.

The chain joins TRBV7-2 to TRBJ1-2; the D gene is possibly TRBD1 (6 bases). The V gene lost 5 bases and the J gene lost 5 bases, with 15 bases spanning the gap. The CDR3 totals 14 residues. Looked up from germline, CDR1 is SGHTA and CDR2 is FQGNSA. CDR3 residues: CASSLGGTAYGYTF. CDR3 bases: TGTGCCAGCAGCCTAGGGGGGACGGCTTATGGCTACACCTTC.

As concerns this clone: The sample contains more than one DNA sequence encoding this CDR3. The chain uses TRBV4-2 and TRBJ1-1; no firm D call. This CDR3 contains 13 residues. From germline, CDR1 is LGHNA and CDR2 YNFKEQ. V lost 0 bases and J lost 1, with 3 bases in between. The DNA of the CDR3 is TGTGCCAGCAGCCAAGAGCGGAACACTGAAGCTTTCTTT. It translates to CASSQERNTEAFF.

The chain is built from TRBV21-1 and TRBJ1-2. TRBV21-1 is deemed a pseudogene. The CDR3 is 16 residues long. The CDR3 region is CASRRPRDRSSGGYTF. The CDR3 nucleotides read TGTGCCAGCAGGAGGCCGAGGGACCGTTCGTCGGGTGGCTACACCTTC.

The chain couples TRBV7-2 to TRBJ2-7, with 7 bases identical to TRBD1. The germline gives CDR1 SGHTA, CDR2 FQGNSA. V gave up 4 bases and J gave up 3 bases; unmatched junction bases: 3. CDR3 size: 13 residues. The CDR3 sequence is CASSSRDSYEQYF. The CDR3 coding sequence is TGTGCCAGCAGCTCCCGGGACAGCTACGAGCAGTACTTC. Full variable domain (rest looked up from reference TRBV7-2 and TRBJ2-7): GAGVSQSPSNKVTEKGKDVELRCDPISGHTALYWYRQSLGQGLEFLIYFQGNSAPDKSGLPSDRFSAERTGGSVSTLTIQRTQQEDSAVYLCASSSRDSYEQYFGPGTRLTVT.

The rearrangement uses TRBV20-1 and TRBJ1-6; maybe TRBD1 (5 bases). V lost 3 bases to trimming and J lost 8 bases, with 8 bases between them. The CDR3 is 12 residues long. The germline CDR1 and CDR2 sequences are DFQATT and SNEGSKA (reference sequence). CDR3 bases: TGCAGTGCTAGTGGGGACTATTCACCCCTCCACTTT. Its protein product is CSASGDYSPLHF.

The V gene is TRBV24-1, the J gene TRBJ2-5; 12 bases line up with TRBD2. The CDR3 is 19 amino acids. Per the germline V gene, CDR1 is KGHDR and CDR2 is SFDVKD. The V and J ends lost 3 bases and 4 bases, in that order; junction bases with no gene match: 14. The CDR3 region has the DNA TGTGCCACCAGTGATCGGAGACCCGACCTAGCGGGGGGGAGAGAGACCCAGTACTTC. This translates into CATSDRRPDLAGGRETQYF.

This chain uses TRBV29-1 with TRBJ2-1; TRBD1 or TRBD2 may be the D gene (6 bases each). V was trimmed by 6 bases and J by 2 bases, leaving 20 bases between them. This CDR3 has 16 residues. Germline V gene sequence: CDR1 SQVTM, CDR2 ANQGSEA. Here the CDR3 DNA reads TGCAGCGTGGAGGGGAGGAAAGGGACAACCTACAATGAGCAGTTCTTC. It yields the protein CSVEGRKGTTYNEQFF.

V gene TRBV5-1 combines with J gene TRBJ1-5; perhaps TRBD1 as D (5 bases). Trimming took 2 bases from V and 5 from J, leaving 8 bases between them. The germline gives CDR1 SGHRS, CDR2 YFSETQ. The CDR3 runs 13 residues. The CDR3: CASSLVGDQPQHF. CDR3 DNA sequence: TGCGCCAGCAGCTTAGTAGGGGATCAGCCCCAGCATTTT.

This chain connects TRBV5-1 to TRBJ2-5; 7 bases are a match to TRBD2. The CDR3 length is 14 residues. V trimming: 0 bases; J trimming: 4 bases; junction bases outside the gene matches: 3. Looked up from germline, CDR1 is SGHRS and CDR2 is YFSETQ. CDR3 amino acids: CASSLGLAGETQYF. Written as DNA, the CDR3 is TGCGCCAGCAGCTTGGGACTAGCCGGAGAGACCCAGTACTTC.